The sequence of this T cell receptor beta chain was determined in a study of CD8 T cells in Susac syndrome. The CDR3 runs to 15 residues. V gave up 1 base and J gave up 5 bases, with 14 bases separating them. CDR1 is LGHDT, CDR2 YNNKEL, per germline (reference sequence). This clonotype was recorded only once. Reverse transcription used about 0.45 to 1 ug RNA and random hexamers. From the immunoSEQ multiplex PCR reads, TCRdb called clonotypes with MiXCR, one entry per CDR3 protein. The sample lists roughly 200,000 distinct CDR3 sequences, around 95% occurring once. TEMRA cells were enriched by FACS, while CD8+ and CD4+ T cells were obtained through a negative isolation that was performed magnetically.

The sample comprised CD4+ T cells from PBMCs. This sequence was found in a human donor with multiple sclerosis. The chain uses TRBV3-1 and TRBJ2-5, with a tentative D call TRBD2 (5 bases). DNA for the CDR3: TGTGCCAGCAGCCAAGGGGCTAGCTTGGGGGAGACCCAGTACTTC. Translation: CASSQGASLGETQYF.